A selection of T cell receptor beta chains follows, all from one sample in a study of blood T cell repertoires in COVID-19. Repertoires were generated with immunoSEQ multiplex PCR, while TCRdb's copy carries only in-frame clones and drops some. The sample includes roughly 330,000 clones, 80% to 90% of them seen just once. The specimen was peripheral blood. These receptors originate from a woman in her fifties or sixties with acute or convalescent COVID-19. CDR3s include the opening cysteine and the closing phenylalanine or tryptophan. A D gene is named only where the DNA matches it firmly. Clone size appears in some rows only: once, few, many, or a class for an expanded clone.

TRBV12-3/TRBV12-4	TRBD1	13	few	TRBJ1-3	CARRDSSGNTIYF	TGTGCCAGGAGGGACAGCTCTGGAAACACCATATATTTT
TRBV11-2	-	14	-	TRBJ2-3	CASSSLIREDTQYF	TGTGCCAGCAGCTCCCTCATCAGGGAAGATACGCAGTATTTT
TRBV5-4	-	16	-	TRBJ2-5	CASSLKQGQSQETQYF	TGTGCCAGCAGCTTAAAGCAGGGTCAATCCCAAGAGACCCAGTACTTC
TRBV18	TRBD2	15	-	TRBJ2-7	CASSRGLAGPYEQYF	TGTGCCAGCTCACGCGGACTAGCGGGACCTTACGAGCAGTACTTC
TRBV6-5	TRBD2	16	-	TRBJ2-2	CASSYSGGMNTGELFF	TGTGCCAGCAGTTACTCGGGGGGGATGAACACCGGGGAGCTGTTTTTT
TRBV3-1/TRBV3-2	-	14	-	TRBJ2-1	CASSLGSDYNEQFF	TGTGCCAGCAGCCTCGGGAGTGACTACAATGAGCAGTTCTTC
TRBV19	-	17	-	TRBJ2-2	CASSIQIGHPNTGELFF	TGTGCCAGTAGTATCCAAATTGGACACCCGAACACCGGGGAGCTGTTTTTT
TRBV5-1	-	14	few	TRBJ1-4	CASSLTTANEKLFF	TGCGCCAGCAGCTTGACCACAGCTAATGAAAAACTGTTTTTT
TRBV29-1	TRBD2	15	-	TRBJ2-5	CSVEELAGGQETQYF	TGCAGCGTTGAAGAGTTAGCGGGAGGACAAGAGACCCAGTACTTC
TRBV25-1	-	16	-	TRBJ1-1	CASSVMVGGMNTEAFF	TGTGCCAGCAGTGTGATGGTAGGCGGAATGAACACTGAAGCTTTCTTT
TRBV19	-	14	-	TRBJ1-1	CASSTQDRKRWAFF	TGTGCCAGTAGTACTCAAGACAGGAAAAGGTGGGCTTTCTTT
TRBV18	-	14	-	TRBJ2-5	CASSGDSLQETQYF	TGTGCCAGCTCGGGGGACTCCCTCCAAGAGACCCAGTACTTC
TRBV30	-	12	-	TRBJ2-1	CAWSVRGNEQFF	TGTGCCTGGAGTGTACGGGGGAATGAGCAGTTCTTC
TRBV7-9	TRBD2	19	-	TRBJ2-5	CASSPPQLLAGRAPETQYF	TGTGCCAGCAGCCCCCCTCAACTGCTCGCCGGGAGGGCCCCAGAGACCCAGTACTTC
TRBV27	TRBD1	16	-	TRBJ1-3	CASSLSLRGPGNTIYF	TGTGCCAGCAGTTTATCTTTGAGGGGGCCCGGAAACACCATATATTTT
TRBV24-1	-	15	few	TRBJ1-5	CATICRVSPNQPQHF	TGTGCCACCATTTGCCGGGTTTCCCCCAATCAGCCCCAGCATTTT
TRBV5-4	-	15	-	TRBJ2-1	CASSLGTESYNEQFF	TGTGCCAGCAGCTTGGGGACAGAGTCCTACAATGAGCAGTTCTTC
TRBV25-1	TRBD1	15	-	TRBJ1-2	CASSESRGQLYGYTF	TGTGCCAGCAGTGAATCCAGGGGACAGCTCTATGGCTACACCTTC
TRBV2	-	14	-	TRBJ1-1	CASSGRTWDTEAFF	TGTGCCAGCAGTGGCAGGACTTGGGACACTGAAGCTTTCTTT
TRBV7-3	-	18	-	TRBJ2-6	CASSPNKGDNSGANVLTF	TGTGCCAGCAGCCCTAATAAGGGAGATAACTCTGGGGCCAACGTCCTGACTTTC
TRBV14	-	15	-	TRBJ1-4	CASSTPGGAGEKLFF	TGTGCCAGCAGTACCCCCGGGGGGGCAGGTGAAAAACTGTTTTTT
TRBV10-3	TRBD2	14	-	TRBJ2-1	CAIREGLAGGREFF	TGTGCCATCAGAGAAGGACTAGCGGGAGGCCGTGAGTTCTTC
TRBV30	TRBD2	15	-	TRBJ2-3	CAWSVGGSGGDTQYF	TGTGCCTGGAGTGTAGGAGGGTCGGGGGGGGATACGCAGTATTTT
TRBV30	TRBD2	15	-	TRBJ2-7	CAWSVWLAGPYEQYF	TGTGCCTGGAGTGTATGGCTAGCGGGACCCTACGAGCAGTACTTC
TRBV5-1	TRBD2	13	-	TRBJ2-1	CASNPGTTGEQFF	TGCGCCAGCAACCCCGGGACTACAGGAGAGCAGTTCTTC
TRBV5-4	-	14	once	TRBJ2-5	CASSLEGKGETQYF	TGTGCCAGCAGCTTGGAGGGGAAAGGGGAGACCCAGTACTTC
TRBV4-3	-	15	-	TRBJ1-2	CASSLGTESNYGYTF	TGCGCCAGCAGCCTGGGTACAGAGTCCAACTATGGCTACACCTTC
TRBV30	-	14	-	TRBJ1-4	CAWSRKPGSEKLFF	TGTGCCTGGAGTAGGAAGCCGGGGAGTGAAAAACTGTTTTTT
TRBV12-3/TRBV12-4	TRBD1	13	-	TRBJ1-6	CASSGTGDSPLHF	TGTGCCAGCAGCGGGACAGGGGATTCACCCCTCCACTTT
TRBV7-3	TRBD2	14	-	TRBJ2-2	CASSTGTSGGELFF	TGTGCCAGCAGCACCGGGACTAGTGGTGGGGAGCTGTTTTTT
TRBV9	TRBD1	18	-	TRBJ1-3	CASSVGGGGRNSGNTIYF	TGTGCCAGCAGCGTAGGAGGAGGGGGCAGGAACTCTGGAAACACCATATATTTT
TRBV7-4	-	17	-	TRBJ2-4	CASSLVAGYGAKNIQYF	TGTGCCAGCAGCTTAGTTGCGGGGTACGGGGCCAAAAACATTCAGTACTTC
TRBV5-1	-	15	-	TRBJ2-1	CASSLDRANYNEQFF	TGCGCCAGCAGCTTGGACAGGGCTAACTACAATGAGCAGTTCTTC
TRBV6-5	-	15	-	TRBJ1-4	CASSYSPSGNEKLFF	TGTGCCAGCAGTTACAGTCCCTCCGGGAATGAAAAACTGTTTTTT
TRBV7-2	-	14	once	TRBJ2-5	CASSWTTVQETQYF	TGTGCCAGCAGTTGGACGACAGTTCAAGAGACCCAGTACTTC